A single sample is the source of the 18 T cell receptor beta chains below, sequenced in a study of OX40 agonist ivuxolimab in advanced cancers. Clones were sequenced by immunoSEQ multiplex PCR, and TCRdb holds only the in-frame ones, with some missing. The data hold around 60,000 clones, with roughly 81% observed a single time. The sequencing used CD4+ or CD8+ T cells sorted from blood, collected in a trial of the OX40 agonist ivuxolimab. All receptors derive from an adult with an advanced solid tumor such as melanoma, head and neck, liver or kidney cancer.

The V and J genes are TRBV6-1 and TRBJ2-5; the D gene is possibly TRBD2 (6 bases). CDR1 and CDR2 (germline): MNHNS, SASEGT. Trimming cost V 3 bases and J 4 bases, with 12 bases left between them. The CDR3 covers 14 residues. In DNA form, the CDR3 reads TGTGCCAGCAGTGATGGGGGGTCGGTAGAGACCCAGTACTTC. As protein: CASSDGGSVETQYF.

This chain connects TRBV7-9 to TRBJ2-7; 8 positions match TRBD1. Germline V gives CDR1 SEHNR, CDR2 FQNEAQ (reference sequence). J gave up 4 bases and V 0 bases, and 5 bases lay outside the gene matches. The CDR3 covers 15 residues. The CDR3 loop is CASSLAAGGGYEQYF. The CDR3 DNA reads TGTGCCAGCAGCTTAGCGGCAGGGGGCGGGTACGAGCAGTACTTC.

This chain links TRBV30 with TRBJ1-3; 7 bases are shared with TRBD1. The CDR3 is made up of 15 amino acids. CDR1 GTSNPN and CDR2 SVGIG come from the germline V gene (reference sequence). Germline trimming cut 5 bases from V and 1 base from J; bases unmatched to any gene: 8. The CDR3 nucleotides read TGTGCCTGGGACAGGGTGAAGGGTTCTGGAAACACCATATATTTT. It encodes CAWDRVKGSGNTIYF.

V gene TRBV4-1 combines with J gene TRBJ1-4, with TRBD1 as a possible D gene (6 bases). V lost 5 bases and J lost 2, with 24 bases in between. This CDR3 is built from 19 residues. Looked up from germline, CDR1 is MGHRA and CDR2 is YSYEKL. This chain's CDR3 is CASSVGGPFSLTTNEKLFF. The CDR3, as DNA: TGCGCCAGCAGCGTTGGGGGCCCTTTTAGTTTGACGACTAATGAAAAACTGTTTTTT.

The chain couples TRBV19 to TRBJ2-2; TRBD1 agrees at 9 bases. Trimming took 6 bases from V and 0 from J; bases not matched to a gene: 17. This CDR3 is built from 20 residues. Germline-derived CDR1 and CDR2 are LNHDA and SQIVND (reference sequence). The CDR3: CASSRLLGTGPFANTGELFF. The CDR3 DNA reads TGTGCCAGTAGCCGCCTTTTAGGGACAGGGCCCTTCGCGAACACCGGGGAGCTGTTTTTT. Based on the CDR3 plus reference TRBV19 and TRBJ2-2, the full variable domain is DGGITQSPKYLFRKEGQNVTLSCEQNLNHDAMYWYRQDPGQGLRLIYYSQIVNDFQKGDIAEGYSVSREKKESFPLTVTSAQKNPTAFYLCASSRLLGTGPFANTGELFFGEGSRLTVL.

The rearrangement links TRBV15 to TRBJ2-1, with 9 bases matching TRBD2. Trimming at V came to 0 bases and at J to 2 bases, leaving 11 bases not matched to a gene. Per the germline V gene, CDR1 is LNHNV and CDR2 is YYDKDF (reference sequence). The CDR3 is 19 residues long. The CDR3 is CATSREASGVPGAYNEQFF. In DNA, the CDR3 is TGTGCCACCAGCAGAGAGGCTAGCGGGGTGCCGGGCGCCTACAATGAGCAGTTCTTC. Filled out from reference TRBV15 and TRBJ2-1, the complete variable domain reads DAMVIQNPRYQVTQFGKPVTLSCSQTLNHNVMYWYQQKSSQAPKLLFHYYDKDFNNEADTPDNFQSRRPNTSFCFLDIRSPGLGDTAMYLCATSREASGVPGAYNEQFFGPGTRLTVL.

The CDR3 loop is CASKQGYGEQFF. Here the CDR3 DNA reads TGTGCCAGTAAACAGGGGTACGGCGAGCAGTTCTTC. The chain has TRBV19 and TRBJ2-1, with 7 bases identical to TRBD1. The CDR3 covers 12 residues. CDR1 is LNHDA, CDR2 SQIVND, per germline (reference sequence). V lost 7 bases, J lost 10 bases, and 7 bases stayed unmatched.

The genes are TRBV28 and TRBJ1-4; D is uncertain. CDR3 length equals 14 residues. V shed 3 bases and J shed 6 bases, with 11 bases lying between them. CDR1 and CDR2 from the germline V gene are MDHEN and SYDVKM. CDR3 coding DNA: TGTGCCAGCAGTTTGCCCGGGGAGCATGAAAAACTGTTTTTT. Encoded protein: CASSLPGEHEKLFF.

This sequence joins TRBV5-1 and TRBJ1-4, with 9 bases that match TRBD1. The CDR3 runs 15 residues. CDR1 SGHRS and CDR2 YFSETQ come from the germline V gene. The ends lost 4 bases at V and 5 bases at J; junction bases unmatched: 6. CDR3 coding DNA: TGCGCCAGCAGCCTGGGACAGGGAATAAATGAAAAACTGTTTTTT. It codes for CASSLGQGINEKLFF.

This sequence joins TRBV7-3 and TRBJ1-1; no firm D call. Looked up from germline, CDR1 is SGHTA and CDR2 is FQGTGA. Trimming stripped 3 bases from V and 3 bases from J, with 8 bases between. The CDR3 sequence is 13 residues long. The CDR3 is CASSLNSHTEAFF. DNA of the CDR3: TGTGCCAGCAGCTTGAATTCACACACTGAAGCTTTCTTT.

This clone is termed medium-sized. The rearrangement joins TRBV19 to TRBJ2-7; D not certain. CDR1 and CDR2 (germline): LNHDA, SQIVND (reference sequence). V lost 5 bases and J lost 3, with 11 bases in between. This CDR3 has 13 amino acids. As DNA, the CDR3 is TGTGCCAGTAGTGCCGGGCCTGTCTACGAGCAGTACTTC. Protein sequence: CASSAGPVYEQYF.

The chain carries TRBV7-3 and TRBJ1-1; no definite D call. Germline V gene data show CDR1 as SGHTA and CDR2 as FQGTGA. The V end lost 2 bases, the J end lost 0 bases, and 4 bases lay between the germline ends. The CDR3 spans 13 residues. The CDR3 coding sequence is TGTGCCAGCAGCTTAGCTATGAACACTGAAGCTTTCTTT. Protein sequence: CASSLAMNTEAFF. Combining the CDR3 with reference TRBV7-3 and TRBJ1-1 gives the whole variable domain GAGVSQTPSNKVTEKGKYVELRCDPISGHTALYWYRQSLGQGPEFLIYFQGTGAADDSGLPNDRFFAVRPEGSVSTLKIQRTERGDSAVYLCASSLAMNTEAFFGQGTRLTVV.

The chain links TRBV10-3 to TRBJ1-5, with D unresolved. Looked up from germline, CDR1 is ENHRY and CDR2 is SYGVKD. Trimming removed 3 bases at V and 5 bases at J, with 8 bases between. The CDR3 extends over 13 amino acids. The CDR3: CAISDQQYQPQHF. Here the CDR3 DNA reads TGTGCCATCAGTGATCAGCAGTATCAGCCCCAGCATTTT.

The V call is TRBV12-5, the J call TRBJ1-2; 10 bases are a match to TRBD1. The CDR3 has 16 amino acids. V shed 3 bases and J 9 bases; nucleotides not matched to a gene: 13. Per germline, CDR1 LGHNT and CDR2 FRNRAP. The CDR3 region is CASGFHGGTGVSRYTF. The CDR3 DNA is TGTGCTAGTGGTTTCCATGGCGGGACAGGGGTGTCGCGCTACACCTTC.

The V call is TRBV7-2, the J call TRBJ1-5; no firm D call. The CDR3 totals 13 residues. Per germline, CDR1 SGHTA and CDR2 FQGNSA. V lost 4 bases and J 4 bases, leaving 8 bases between the germline ends. The CDR3 reads CASSSTRNQPQHF. CDR3 nucleotides: TGTGCCAGCAGCTCCACACGGAATCAGCCCCAGCATTTT.

The gene calls are TRBV11-3 and TRBJ2-3; TRBD2 agrees at 7 bases. The CDR3 length is 19 residues. Trimming cost V 0 bases and J 0 bases; bases outside gene matches: 12. Germline V gene sequence: CDR1 SGHNT, CDR2 YENEEA. CDR3 protein: CASSLDEVWGGPSTDTQYF. CDR3 nucleotide sequence: TGTGCCAGCAGCTTAGATGAGGTCTGGGGAGGGCCAAGCACAGATACGCAGTATTTT.

The sample holds one count of this clone. The chain carries TRBV7-7 and TRBJ2-5, with TRBD1 as a possible D gene (6 bases). CDR3 length: 12 amino acids. Germline V gives CDR1 SSHAT, CDR2 FNYEAQ (reference sequence). Trimming removed 5 bases at V and 4 bases at J, with 8 bases between. The CDR3 region has the DNA TGTGCCAGCAGCATACAGGGAGAGACCCAGTACTTC. This sequence encodes CASSIQGETQYF.

The rearrangement uses TRBV11-1 and TRBJ2-6, with a possible D match to TRBD2 (6 bases). Germline loops: CDR1 SGHAT, CDR2 FQDESV (reference sequence). The CDR3 spans 16 residues. Between the trimmed V and J ends, which lost 2 bases and 4 bases, there was a span of 12 bases. The CDR3 spells CASSLQGAGGANVLTF. As DNA, the CDR3 is TGTGCCAGCAGCTTACAGGGTGCGGGAGGGGCCAACGTCCTGACTTTC.